These 15 T cell receptor beta chains came from one sample sequenced in a study of vaccination effects on CD4 cells after COVID-19. The method was immunoSEQ multiplex PCR; TCRdb's version includes in-frame clones alone and lacks a portion of them. Found here are roughly 50,000 clones, approximately 75% of them singletons; the top ten hold 6%. Within the ViraFEST assay, antigen-specific CD4+ T cells underwent expansion with viral peptide pools prior to sequencing. The authors isolated CD4+ T cells after 9 to 10 days of culture. Absence of prior SARS-CoV-2 infection characterized the vaccine recipients, who showed negative nucleocapsid antibodies. These receptors' targets are unknown. This specimen was CD4+ T cells from PBMCs cultured with HCoV-OC43 spike peptides, taken before COVID-19 vaccination. Indicated subset: HCoV-OC43 spike overlapping peptide pool stimulation. The receptors stem from a human donor who received a COVID-19 vaccine.

CDR3: CASTPGGERIYGYTF. The CDR3 DNA follows: TGTGCCAGCACCCCTGGGGGGGAACGCATCTATGGCTACACCTTC. The chain carries TRBV6-5 and TRBJ1-2; D perhaps matches TRBD1 (5 bases). The ends were cut back, 7 bases at V and 4 bases at J, with 19 bases in the middle. Germline CDR1 is MNHEY and CDR2 is SVGAGI. This CDR3 has 15 residues.

The chain has TRBV10-3 and TRBJ1-4, with D uncertain. V lost 0 bases, J lost 12 bases, and 11 bases lay in between. Germline-derived CDR1 and CDR2 are ENHRY and SYGVKD. This CDR3 comprises 13 residues. This CDR3 is CAISESDGNELFF. CDR3 bases: TGTGCCATCAGTGAGTCAGATGGGAACGAACTGTTTTTT.

The chain uses TRBV20-1 and TRBJ1-2, with unresolved D. The germline V gene encodes CDR1 DFQATT and CDR2 SNEGSKA (reference sequence). V lost 3 bases to trimming and J lost 2 bases, with 7 bases between them. The CDR3 contains 12 residues. The chain's CDR3 is CSASVLNYGYTF. The DNA of the CDR3 is TGCAGTGCTAGTGTCCTGAACTATGGCTACACCTTC.

The rearrangement joins TRBV5-5 to TRBJ2-5; D might be TRBD1 or TRBD2, each matching 5 bases. V lost 0 bases to trimming and J lost 6 bases, with 12 bases between them. The CDR3 loop spans 14 amino acids. CDR1 and CDR2 from the germline V gene are SGHKS and YYEKEE (reference sequence). In DNA, the CDR3 is TGTGCCAGCAGCTTGGGACCAGGGACGCAGACCCAGTACTTC. It is translated as CASSLGPGTQTQYF. The whole variable domain, filled in from reference TRBV5-5 and TRBJ2-5, reads DAGVTQSPTHLIKTRGQQVTLRCSPISGHKSVSWYQQVLGQGPQFIFQYYEKEERGRGNFPDRFSARQFPNYSSELNVNALLLGDSALYLCASSLGPGTQTQYFGPGTRLLVL.

The chain carries TRBV5-8 and TRBJ2-1, with no clear D. CDR1 and CDR2 (germline): SGHTS, YDEGEE. The V and J ends lost 8 bases and 0 bases respectively, with 12 bases between them. The CDR3 extends over 14 amino acids. The CDR3 nucleotides read TGTGCCAGACCGGGCAGGTACTCCTACAATGAGCAGTTCTTC. Amino acid sequence: CARPGRYSYNEQFF. Drawing the rest from reference TRBV5-8 and TRBJ2-1, the complete variable domain is EAGVTQSPTHLIKTRGQQATLRCSPISGHTSVYWYQQALGLGLQFLLWYDEGEERNRGNFPPRFSGRQFPNYSSELNVNALELEDSALYLCARPGRYSYNEQFFGPGTRLTVL.

This clone was seen once. The chain is built from TRBV2 and TRBJ1-5, with unresolved D. The CDR3 contains 12 residues. Trimming pared 5 bases from V and 4 bases from J, leaving 6 bases between. CDR1 and CDR2 from the germline V gene are SNHLY and FYNNEI. The CDR3 sequence is CASSTANQPQHF. CDR3 coding DNA: TGTGCCAGCAGTACCGCTAATCAGCCCCAGCATTTT.

J is TRBJ2-1 and V is TRBV10-3; D uncertain. In germline, CDR1 is ENHRY, CDR2 SYGVKD. The CDR3 contains 11 residues. V shed 3 bases and J shed 10 bases, with 7 bases lying between them. This CDR3 reads CAISEGPEQFF. The CDR3 DNA is TGTGCCATCAGTGAAGGCCCGGAGCAGTTCTTC.

The gene calls are TRBV7-9 and TRBJ2-3; D not certain. V lost 5 bases and J lost 0, with 15 bases in between. The germline V gene has CDR1 SEHNR and CDR2 FQNEAQ (reference sequence). CDR3 length: 16 residues. The CDR3 here is CASSPGAAGSTDTQYF. The CDR3, as DNA: TGTGCCAGCAGCCCCGGAGCAGCAGGTAGCACAGATACGCAGTATTTT. Supplemented by reference TRBV7-9 and TRBJ2-3, the full variable domain reads DTGVSQNPRHKITKRGQNVTFRCDPISEHNRLYWYRQTLGQGPEFLTYFQNEAQLEKSRLLSDRFSAERPKGSFSTLEIQRTEQGDSAMYLCASSPGAAGSTDTQYFGPGTRLTVL.

The chain joins TRBV27 to TRBJ2-3; the D call may be TRBD1 or TRBD2 (5 bases each). This CDR3 has 14 residues. Germline V gene sequence: CDR1 MNHEY, CDR2 SMNVEV (reference sequence). V lost 8 bases to trimming and J lost 2 bases, with 14 bases between them. As DNA, the CDR3 is TGTGCCAGCGGACCGGGACGGACCACAGATACGCAGTATTTT. Protein: CASGPGRTTDTQYF.

In its sample, this clone was seen once. The CDR3 spells CASSPFGAGSSYEQYV. The CDR3 DNA reads as TGTGCCAGCTCACCCTTTGGGGCGGGTAGCTCCTACGAGCAGTACGTC. The V and J genes are TRBV18 and TRBJ2-7; D may correspond to TRBD1 or TRBD2 (5 bases each). The germline V gene has CDR1 KGHSH and CDR2 LQKENI. The ends were cut back, 3 bases at V and 0 bases at J, with 15 bases in the middle. The CDR3 has 16 residues.

This clone came up a few times. CDR3: CASSPFAAYEQYV. The CDR3 region has the DNA TGTGCCAGCTCACCATTTGCTGCATACGAGCAGTACGTC. The V and J genes are TRBV18 and TRBJ2-7; D is unclear. The V gene's germline CDR1 is KGHSH and CDR2 LQKENI. Deletions cut 2 bases from V and 4 bases from J, with 9 bases between. The CDR3 runs 13 residues.

In DNA, the CDR3 is TGTGCCAGCAGCTTAGCGACGGGTGGAGTTACGCAGTATTTT. Protein product: CASSLATGGVTQYF. The chain carries TRBV7-9 and TRBJ2-3; D remains ambiguous. Germline CDR1 and CDR2: SEHNR and FQNEAQ (reference sequence). The CDR3 has 14 residues. V shed 0 bases and J shed 8 bases, with 12 bases lying between them. Full variable domain (outside the CDR3, taken from reference TRBV7-9 and TRBJ2-3): DTGVSQNPRHKITKRGQNVTFRCDPISEHNRLYWYRQTLGQGPEFLTYFQNEAQLEKSRLLSDRFSAERPKGSFSTLEIQRTEQGDSAMYLCASSLATGGVTQYFGPGTRLTVL.

The gene calls are TRBV9 and TRBJ2-3; 7 bases are shared with TRBD2. The V segment lost 6 bases and the J segment 2 bases; nucleotides outside the gene matches: 9. Germline lookup yields CDR1 SGDLS and CDR2 YYNGEE. The CDR3 is 15 amino acids. This CDR3 reads CASNERDYPTDTQYF. The CDR3 DNA reads TGTGCCAGCAACGAGAGGGACTACCCCACAGATACGCAGTATTTT.

The chain is built from TRBV28 and TRBJ1-1; 8 bases match TRBD1. J lost 1 base, V lost 5 bases, and 6 bases had no gene match. The CDR3 has 15 residues. From germline, CDR1 is MDHEN and CDR2 SYDVKM. The CDR3 nucleotides read TGTGCCAGCAGTGAAACGGGGACAGGGAACACTGAAGCTTTCTTT. Amino acids: CASSETGTGNTEAFF.

The genes are TRBV7-2 and TRBJ2-5; D call uncertain. Germline lookup yields CDR1 SGHTA and CDR2 FQGNSA. This CDR3 is built from 12 residues. Between the trimmed V and J ends, which lost 4 bases and 4 bases, there was a span of 7 bases. The CDR3 DNA reads as TGTGCCAGCAGCTCAAAGGGAGAGACCCAGTACTTC. Translation: CASSSKGETQYF. The full variable domain, with the rest looked up from reference TRBV7-2 and TRBJ2-5, is GAGVSQSPSNKVTEKGKDVELRCDPISGHTALYWYRQSLGQGLEFLIYFQGNSAPDKSGLPSDRFSAERTGGSVSTLTIQRTQQEDSAVYLCASSSKGETQYFGPGTRLLVL.